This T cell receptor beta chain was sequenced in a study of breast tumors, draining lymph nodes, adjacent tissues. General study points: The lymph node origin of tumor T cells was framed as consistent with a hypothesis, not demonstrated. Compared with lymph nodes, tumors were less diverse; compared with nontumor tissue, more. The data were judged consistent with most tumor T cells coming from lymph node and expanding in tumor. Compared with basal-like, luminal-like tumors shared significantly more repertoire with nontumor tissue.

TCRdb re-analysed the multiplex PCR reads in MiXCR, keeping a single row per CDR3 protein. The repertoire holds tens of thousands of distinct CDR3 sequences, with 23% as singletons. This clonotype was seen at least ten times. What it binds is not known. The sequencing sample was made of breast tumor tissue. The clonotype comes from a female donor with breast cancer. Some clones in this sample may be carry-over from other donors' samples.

CDR3 sequence (DNA): TGTGCCAGCAAGGGGGCGGGCATTAATTCACCCCTCCACTTT. Encoded protein: CASKGAGINSPLHF. V is TRBV7-2 and J is TRBJ1-6; 7 bases are shared with TRBD1. Germline assignment: CDR1 SGHTA and CDR2 FQGNSA. This CDR3 has 14 residues. Trimming at V came to 7 bases and at J to 6 bases, leaving 6 bases not matched to a gene.